This TCR beta chain was captured by sequencing in a study of long-term antiretroviral therapy in people with HIV. Findings of the study overall: Blood dates from about 2003 to 2018, possibly under older ART regimens. Those clones which expanded before ART made up the dominant part of the repertoire at all time points. Despite increasing after ART, diversity remained lower than that of transplant donor controls.

To note about this clone: Its antigen remains unidentified.

The United States was where all participants with HIV were treated. Germline CDR1 SGHNT, CDR2 YYREEE (reference sequence). Deletions cut 0 bases from V and 7 bases from J, with 1 base between. The CDR3 is 11 residues long. Survey-level immunoSEQ v3.0 assays were run. Assay: immunoSEQ multiplex PCR; the TCRdb copy retains only in-frame clones and omits some. The data hold some 25,000 clones, with 80% to 90% observed a single time. The receptor comes from a man aged 18 to 35 with HIV. The source was unsorted PBMCs, collected 3 years after starting antiretroviral therapy. The chain joins TRBV5-4 to TRBJ1-4; D is unclear. Here the CDR3 reads CASSLGEKLFF. The CDR3 coding sequence is TGTGCCAGCAGCTTGGGTGAAAAACTGTTTTTT.